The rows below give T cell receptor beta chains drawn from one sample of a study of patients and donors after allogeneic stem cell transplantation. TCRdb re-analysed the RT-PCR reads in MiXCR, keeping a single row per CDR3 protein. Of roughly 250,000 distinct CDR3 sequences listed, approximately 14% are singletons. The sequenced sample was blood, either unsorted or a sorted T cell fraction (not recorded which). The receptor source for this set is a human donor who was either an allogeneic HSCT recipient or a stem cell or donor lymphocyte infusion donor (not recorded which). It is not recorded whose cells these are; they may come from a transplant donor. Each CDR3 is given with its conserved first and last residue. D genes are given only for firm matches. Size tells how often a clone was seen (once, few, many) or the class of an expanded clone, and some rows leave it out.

TGCAGCTCTGCGAGAGAAATGAACACTGAAGCTTTCTTT CSSAREMNTEAFF . TRBJ1-1 many TRBV29-1
TGTGCCAGCAGTTCTCCACAGGGTTCCAGCACAGATACGCAGTATTTT CASSSPQGSSTDTQYF . TRBJ2-3 . TRBV28
TGCAGTGCTATCCCGGAATACTATGGCTACACCTTC CSAIPEYYGYTF . TRBJ1-2 many TRBV20-1
TGTGCCAGCAGTTTGAGTAGTATTTTTGAAGCTTTCTTT CASSLSSIFEAFF . TRBJ1-1 few TRBV12-3/TRBV12-4
TGTGCCAGCAGCTTAGATGGGACTAGTGGCGATACGCAGTATTTT CASSLDGTSGDTQYF TRBD2 TRBJ2-3 . TRBV7-9
TGTGCCAGCAGCTTACGGCAGGGGGCCCCCTACGAGCAGTACTTC CASSLRQGAPYEQYF TRBD1 TRBJ2-7 few TRBV7-2
TGTGCCACCAGCAGACGGAGTATCTATGGCTACACCTTC CATSRRSIYGYTF . TRBJ1-2 . TRBV15
TGTGCCAGCAGGGACAGGGGCATCTCTGGAAACACCATATATTTT CASRDRGISGNTIYF TRBD1 TRBJ1-3 . TRBV6-1
TGCAGTGCCCTCCGGCTAGGCAAAAACATTCAGTACTTC CSALRLGKNIQYF . TRBJ2-4 . TRBV20-1
TGTGCCAGCAGCCAAGTCTTTCAGGGCCCGAGGCGCACTGAAGCTTTCTTT CASSQVFQGPRRTEAFF . TRBJ1-1 . TRBV4-2
TGTGCCAGCAGCCAAGATAGCCGGGGTACGCAGTATTTT CASSQDSRGTQYF . TRBJ2-3 few TRBV3-1
TGCAGTGCAGGCCCCTCCGGGACAGGGAAGCGAGAGACCCAGTACTTC CSAGPSGTGKRETQYF TRBD1 TRBJ2-5 many TRBV20-1
TGTGCCAGCAGCTTCGCAAGGACAGGCACAGATACGCAGTATTTT CASSFARTGTDTQYF . TRBJ2-3 . TRBV7-8
TGTGCCACCAGTGACTATACCGGGACAGGGAGGTACGAGCAGTACTTC CATSDYTGTGRYEQYF TRBD1 TRBJ2-7 many TRBV24-1
TGTGCCAGCATTCCTGATACGTTCTCTGGAAACACCATATATTTT CASIPDTFSGNTIYF . TRBJ1-3 . TRBV12-3/TRBV12-4
TGTGCCAGCAGCCGCTGGGGACAGGGGGCCCTCCAGCCCCAGCATTTT CASSRWGQGALQPQHF TRBD1 TRBJ1-5 few TRBV7-2
TGTGCCAGCTCACGTTGGGAGACCCAGTACTTC CASSRWETQYF . TRBJ2-5 . TRBV18
TGCAGCGTTGGCTACAGGGACACTGAAGCTTTCTTT CSVGYRDTEAFF . TRBJ1-1 . TRBV29-1
TGTGCCAGCAGCTTGGGACAGGCCTCTGAAGCTTTCTTT CASSLGQASEAFF TRBD1 TRBJ1-1 many TRBV11-3
TGTGCCAGCAGCACCCGTAGGGGGGGTCTAACGGATACGCAGTATTTT CASSTRRGGLTDTQYF . TRBJ2-3 . TRBV21-1
TGTGCCAGCAGCTCCGGGACTATACCGAACACAGATACGCAGTATTTT CASSSGTIPNTDTQYF TRBD2 TRBJ2-3 many TRBV7-9
TGTGCCAGCAGCTACATAGACACCGGGGAGCTGTTTTTT CASSYIDTGELFF . TRBJ2-2 . TRBV6-6
TGTGCCACCAGTGAGGACTCCAGATACGAGCAGTACTTC CATSEDSRYEQYF . TRBJ2-7 . TRBV24-1
TGCAGTGCTAGAATATGGGGACTAGACAATCAGCCCCAGCATTTT CSARIWGLDNQPQHF . TRBJ1-5 . TRBV20-1
TGTGCCAGCAGCCAACTGGACGGCAGTGAAGCTTTCTTT CASSQLDGSEAFF . TRBJ1-1 . TRBV3-1
TGTGCCAGCAGCTTAGGGTCTAGCAGGCAAGATACGCGGTATTTT CASSLGSSRQDTRYF . TRBJ2-3 . TRBV7-3
TGCAGCGTTGGACGGGGGGGTATGGAGACCCAGTACTTC CSVGRGGMETQYF TRBD2 TRBJ2-5 many TRBV29-1
TGTGCCAGCAGACAAATACAGGTCGGGTTTACTGGGGCCAACGTCCTGACTTTC CASRQIQVGFTGANVLTF . TRBJ2-6 many TRBV7-8
TGTGCCAGCAGCCAAGATGGAAGGTTTCATGGCTACACCTTC CASSQDGRFHGYTF . TRBJ1-2 many TRBV3-1
TGTGCCAGTACCCCGGGTAATTCACCCCTCCACTTT CASTPGNSPLHF . TRBJ1-6 . TRBV19
TGCGCCAGCAGCCAAGAACATAGGGTCGGGTATGAAAAACTGTTTTTT CASSQEHRVGYEKLFF . TRBJ1-4 . TRBV4-3
TGTGCCAGCAGCTTAGGCAGGGGCGGGCATCAGCCCCAGCATTTT CASSLGRGGHQPQHF . TRBJ1-5 many TRBV11-2
TGCAGTGCTAGGGAGACTCCCGGGACAGGATACGAAAAACTGTTTTTT CSARETPGTGYEKLFF TRBD1 TRBJ1-4 many TRBV20-1
TGTGCCACCAGTGATTTGCGCGAGACCCAGTACTTC CATSDLRETQYF . TRBJ2-5 many TRBV24-1
TGCAGTGCGACCGGGTCCGTCAATCAGCCCCAGCATTTT CSATGSVNQPQHF . TRBJ1-5 few TRBV20-1
TGCGCCAGCAGCCCGTCAACACGGGACAGGGGAGACGAGCAGTACTTC CASSPSTRDRGDEQYF TRBD1 TRBJ2-7 . TRBV5-1
TGCGCCAGCAGCCCTGGGACAGGGGGACCAGGTCAGCCCCAGCATTTT CASSPGTGGPGQPQHF TRBD1 TRBJ1-5 few TRBV5-1
TGTGCCAGCAGCGTAGAGGCATGGACTAGCGGGAGTGATGAGCAGTTCTTC CASSVEAWTSGSDEQFF TRBD2 TRBJ2-1 . TRBV9
TGTGCCAGCAGTATCCGGGACAGGGGGCTCACTGAAGCTTTCTTT CASSIRDRGLTEAFF TRBD1 TRBJ1-1 many TRBV12-3/TRBV12-4
TGTGCCAGCAACACCTACTCGAACACTGAAGCTTTCTTT CASNTYSNTEAFF . TRBJ1-1 . TRBV12-3/TRBV12-4
TGTGCCACCTCCGCGACGGGCCTCGGAGAGCAGTTCTTC CATSATGLGEQFF . TRBJ2-1 many TRBV24-1
TGTGCCAGCAGTTTAGCGCTCCTACGAGGGGGTGACAATGAGCAGTTCTTC CASSLALLRGGDNEQFF . TRBJ2-1 many TRBV12-3/TRBV12-4
TGTGCCAGCAGGAAGGGACAGGGGGCTCAATACGAGCAGTACTTC CASRKGQGAQYEQYF TRBD1 TRBJ2-7 few TRBV2
TGCAGCGTCCGGGACAGGGGTGCAGAGTACTTC CSVRDRGAEYF TRBD1 TRBJ2-7 many TRBV29-1